This T cell receptor beta chain was obtained from a study of cytomegalovirus exposure and HLA in healthy donors. Generated by immunoSEQ multiplex PCR, the TCRdb table keeps only in-frame clones and is missing some. The sample contains under 75,000 clones, 92% of which appear only once. V lost 4 bases to trimming and J lost 4 bases; unmatched junction nucleotides: 15. Germline V gene data show CDR1 as SGDLS and CDR2 as YYNGEE. The CDR3 runs to 19 residues. Source material: PBMCs. This rearrangement joins TRBV9 to TRBJ2-2; TRBD2 matches 11 bases. The receptor was derived from a man younger than 35 in good health and CMV-seropositive. CDR3 in amino acids: CASSPRLAGLGGGTGELFF. Here the CDR3 DNA reads TGTGCCAGCAGCCCCAGACTAGCGGGACTCGGTGGGGGCACCGGGGAGCTGTTTTTT.